A selection of T cell receptor beta chains follows, all from one sample in a study of blood T cells in healthy people across ages. MiXCR was run by TCRdb on the 5' RACE reads, yielding one entry per CDR3 protein. The sample has roughly 680,000 distinct CDR3 sequences, around 48% seen once. The sequenced material came from blood. These TCRs come from a woman aged 55-70 years in good health. Both conserved end residues are part of each CDR3. The D gene is left open where the match is weak. Rows give clone size only sometimes, using once, few, many, or a class for an expanded clone.

d_gene | abundance | j_gene | v_gene | CDR3nt | CDR3aa
TRBD2 | - | TRBJ2-5 | TRBV5-1 | TGCGCCAGCAGTTCAACCACTAGCGGGACTTTAAATGAACAGTACTTC | CASSSTTSGTLNEQYF
- | - | TRBJ2-7 | TRBV29-1 | TGCAGCGTTGGTACCTCGACAGGCCAGGGGCCCTCCGAGCAGTACTTC | CSVGTSTGQGPSEQYF
- | - | TRBJ2-1 | TRBV7-3 | TGTGCCAGCAGCCAGACTATCCCCTCCTACAATGAGCAGTTCTTC | CASSQTIPSYNEQFF
- | - | TRBJ2-5 | TRBV29-1 | TGCAGCGTCGACCGGGCCACAAATCTAAATGAGCAGTACTTC | CSVDRATNLNEQYF
TRBD2 | once | TRBJ2-5 | TRBV30 | TGTGCCTGGAGTGTTGGACTAGCGGTAAATGAGCAGTACTTC | CAWSVGLAVNEQYF
TRBD2 | many | TRBJ2-5 | TRBV29-1 | TGCAGCGTTGATGGGGGAGGGTTGCAAGAGACCCAGTACTTC | CSVDGGGLQETQYF
- | few | TRBJ2-1 | TRBV28 | TGTGCCAGCTCTCGGGTGGGTGAGCAGTTCTTC | CASSRVGEQFF
- | few | TRBJ2-5 | TRBV7-2 | TGTGCCAGCAGACGTCGACCTGTGGGGGAGACCCAGTACTTC | CASRRRPVGETQYF
- | - | TRBJ2-7 | TRBV28 | TGTGCCAGCAGTTTTAGGGGCGGGTGGTGGTTCTACGAGCAGTACTTC | CASSFRGGWWFYEQYF
- | few | TRBJ2-7 | TRBV7-2 | TGTGCCAGCAGCTTAGCGGGCCTCGGGCCCTACGAGCAGTACTTC | CASSLAGLGPYEQYF
- | - | TRBJ2-3 | TRBV30 | TGTGCTTCAGTGGTGGGGCTCACAAAGAAAGATACGCAGTATTTT | CASVVGLTKKDTQYF
- | - | TRBJ1-4 | TRBV20-1 | TGCAGTGCTAGAGACTTACAGGCACATAATGAAAAACTGTTTTTT | CSARDLQAHNEKLFF
TRBD1 | many | TRBJ2-1 | TRBV7-2 | TGTGCCAGCAGCGGGATCAGGGGGCGGTTGGGTGAGCAGTTCTTC | CASSGIRGRLGEQFF
- | - | TRBJ2-7 | TRBV18 | TGTGCCAGCTCACCACCTTTCACCGCGCAGTCCTACGAGCAGTACTTC | CASSPPFTAQSYEQYF
- | - | TRBJ2-3 | TRBV7-9 | TGTGCCAGCAGCTTTTCCCCGACGGCGACCACAGATACGCAGTATTTT | CASSFSPTATTDTQYF
- | - | TRBJ2-2 | TRBV7-2 | TGTGCCAGCAGCCCTGACGGAAACACCGGGGAGCTGTTTTTT | CASSPDGNTGELFF
TRBD1 | - | TRBJ2-5 | TRBV28 | TGTGCCAGCAGTTTTTTCGGGACAGGGGAAGGGACCCAGTACTTC | CASSFFGTGEGTQYF
TRBD2 | - | TRBJ2-3 | TRBV20-1 | TGCAGTGCTAGTAATTTTCTAGCGGGGAACACAGATACGCAGTATTTT | CSASNFLAGNTDTQYF
TRBD2 | - | TRBJ2-2 | TRBV7-2 | TGTGCCAGCAGCTTTCCGACTAGCGGTAACACCGGGGAGCTGTTTTTT | CASSFPTSGNTGELFF
TRBD1 | - | TRBJ2-7 | TRBV5-1 | TGCGCCAGCAGCCCGAGACAGGGGAGCTCCTACGAGCGGTACTTC | CASSPRQGSSYERYF
- | - | TRBJ1-6 | TRBV4-3 | TGCGCCAGCAGCCAAAATCCCCTAGCGGGTTATAATTCACCCCTCCACTTT | CASSQNPLAGYNSPLHF
- | - | TRBJ2-1 | TRBV28 | TGTGCCAGCAGTTTGCAAGCTTATGGGCAGTTCTTC | CASSLQAYGQFF
- | - | TRBJ1-4 | TRBV7-9 | TGTGCCAGCAGCAAATACCGGGACGCTAATGAAAAACTGTTTTTT | CASSKYRDANEKLFF
TRBD2 | - | TRBJ2-5 | TRBV10-3 | TGTGCCACCAGAGGGACTAGCGGGATCCAAGAGACCCAGTACTTC | CATRGTSGIQETQYF
- | many | TRBJ2-3 | TRBV6-5 | TGTGCCAGCAGTTACTGGGGCCACGAGTATTTT | CASSYWGHEYF
TRBD1 | - | TRBJ2-1 | TRBV7-9 | TGTGCCAGCAGCTACTACCGGGACAGGGGGGAAGAGCAGTTCTTC | CASSYYRDRGEEQFF
TRBD2 | - | TRBJ2-7 | TRBV28 | TGTGCCAGCACTGGGGGGGCCTACGAGCAGTACTTC | CASTGGAYEQYF
TRBD2 | - | TRBJ2-3 | TRBV15 | TGTGCCACCAGCTCCAGGACTAGCGGGAAGCGAGATACGCAGTATTTT | CATSSRTSGKRDTQYF
TRBD1 | - | TRBJ2-5 | TRBV7-2 | TGTGCCAGCGAGAGGGGGCGAGAGACCCAGTACTTC | CASERGRETQYF
TRBD1 | few | TRBJ2-1 | TRBV7-2 | TGTGCCAGCAGCCGTGGAGGACAGGGAAATGAGCAGTTCTTC | CASSRGGQGNEQFF
- | many | TRBJ2-7 | TRBV7-9 | TGTGCCAGCAGCTCCGACAGCTACTCCTACGAGCAGTACTTC | CASSSDSYSYEQYF
- | - | TRBJ2-7 | TRBV28 | TGTGCCAGCAGTTTAGGGAATCGTTACGAGCAGTACTTC | CASSLGNRYEQYF
TRBD2 | - | TRBJ2-1 | TRBV27 | TGTGCCAGCAGTCTGTTTAGACTAGCGGGAAATGAGCAGTTCTTC | CASSLFRLAGNEQFF
- | - | TRBJ2-1 | TRBV6-6 | TGTGCCAGCAGTTTTTCCAGGGGCTACAATGAGCAGTTCTTC | CASSFSRGYNEQFF
TRBD1 | - | TRBJ1-5 | TRBV12-3/TRBV12-4 | TGTGCCAGCAGTTTGGGACAGGCAGGGAATCAGCCCCAGCATTTT | CASSLGQAGNQPQHF
TRBD2 | once | TRBJ2-1 | TRBV6-2/TRBV6-3 | TGTGCCAGCATAGGACTAGCGGGAAGCTCCTACAATGAGCAGTTCTTC | CASIGLAGSSYNEQFF
TRBD1 | few | TRBJ2-7 | TRBV12-3/TRBV12-4 | TGTGCCAGCAGTTCCCCGGGACAGGGGAGGTACGAGCAGTACTTC | CASSSPGQGRYEQYF
TRBD1 | - | TRBJ1-4 | TRBV7-2 | TGTGCCAGCAGCTTAGCGGCGGACAGGGGGCATCTTAATGAAAAACTGTTTTTT | CASSLAADRGHLNEKLFF
- | - | TRBJ2-4 | TRBV19 | TGTGCCAGTAGGGGAGGGGGACTAGCCAAAAACATTCAGTACTTC | CASRGGGLAKNIQYF
TRBD2 | - | TRBJ2-5 | TRBV20-1 | TGCAGTGTAGGGGCAGCGGGAGGAGAGACCCAGTACTTC | CSVGAAGGETQYF
- | - | TRBJ1-6 | TRBV27 | TGTGCCACCAAGGGGAGTCCCAATTCACCCCTCCACTTT | CATKGSPNSPLHF
- | - | TRBJ1-6 | TRBV4-3 | TGCGCCAGCAGCCCGTCGACAGGCATGGATTCACCCCTCCACTTT | CASSPSTGMDSPLHF
- | - | TRBJ2-1 | TRBV27 | TGTGCCAGCAGTTTATCGATACAACTAAACAATGAGCAGTTCTTC | CASSLSIQLNNEQFF
TRBD1 | - | TRBJ2-7 | TRBV27 | TGTGCCAGCAGTTCGCGCGCCGGGACAGGGTATGGCGAGCAGTACTTC | CASSSRAGTGYGEQYF
- | - | TRBJ2-5 | TRBV5-1 | TGCGCCAGCAGCCCGGGGGATAGAGGAGAGACCCAGTACTTC | CASSPGDRGETQYF
TRBD1 | - | TRBJ2-2 | TRBV28 | TGTGCCAGCAGTTCTCAAGACAGGGGCGAGCTGTTTTTT | CASSSQDRGELFF
- | - | TRBJ2-1 | TRBV20-1 | TGCAGTGCTAGTGGGGCGGGAGGTCGGCAGGGGGATGAGCAGTTCTTC | CSASGAGGRQGDEQFF
- | - | TRBJ2-6 | TRBV20-1 | TGCAGTGCTCCAACACGGACAGGGAGGGCTGGGGCCAACGTCCTGACTTTC | CSAPTRTGRAGANVLTF
- | - | TRBJ2-7 | TRBV20-1 | TGCAGTGCCCCAGGGGCGGGGGCCTACGAGCAGTACTTC | CSAPGAGAYEQYF